What follows are 18 T cell receptor beta chains derived from one specimen sequenced in a study of blood T cell repertoires in COVID-19. Some clones are missing from TCRdb's copy, which holds only in-frame ones; the method was immunoSEQ multiplex PCR. Among roughly 380,000 clones, about four fifths were seen once, and the ten largest hold more than 0.85%. The sample consisted of peripheral blood. The receptors shown here come from a human donor with acute or convalescent COVID-19. The donor label of this sample is uncertain.

This chain links TRBV3-1 (or the pseudogene TRBV3-2) with TRBJ1-2; 9 nucleotides align to TRBD1. Looked up from germline, CDR1 is LGHDT and CDR2 is YNNKEL (reference sequence). The CDR3 contains 16 residues. The V and J ends lost 4 bases and 4 bases, in that order; junction bases with no gene match: 10. CDR3 nucleotides: TGTGCCAGCAGCCTGGGGGGGGGACAGGGATCCTATGGCTACACCTTC. This encodes CASSLGGGQGSYGYTF.

V is TRBV11-2 and J is TRBJ2-7; the match to TRBD2 covers 8 bases. CDR1 and CDR2 from the germline V gene are SGHAT and FQNNGV. This CDR3 has 15 amino acids. After removal of 1 base from V and 5 bases from J, the junction contained 7 bases not matched to a gene. CDR3: CASSLVLADNNEQYF. CDR3 nucleotide sequence: TGTGCCAGCAGCTTAGTACTAGCGGACAACAACGAGCAGTACTTC. The complete variable domain, with remaining parts taken from reference TRBV11-2 and TRBJ2-7, reads EAGVAQSPRYKIIEKRQSVAFWCNPISGHATLYWYQQILGQGPKLLIQFQNNGVVDDSQLPKDRFSAERLKGVDSTLKIQPAKLEDSAVYLCASSLVLADNNEQYFGPGTRLTVT.

J is TRBJ2-1 and V is TRBV7-2; 9 nucleotides agree with TRBD1. With V trimmed by 5 bases and J by 7 bases, 12 bases remained unmatched. This CDR3 has 16 amino acids. The germline gives CDR1 SGHTA, CDR2 FQGNSA. CDR3 protein: CASSRSGTGLYNEQFF. CDR3 bases: TGTGCCAGCAGCCGGTCAGGGACAGGGTTGTATAATGAGCAGTTCTTC.

In DNA, the CDR3 is TGTGCCAGCTCACCCCCCGGCAGGGCCTATGGCTACACCTTC. Its translation: CASSPPGRAYGYTF. The chain is built from TRBV18 and TRBJ1-2; weak D call: TRBD1 (5 bases). This CDR3 comprises 14 residues. Germline V CDR1 and CDR2: KGHSH, LQKENI. Trimming took 3 bases from V and 4 from J, leaving 12 bases between them.

V and J are TRBV9 and TRBJ1-3; D is undetermined. CDR1 is SGDLS and CDR2 is YYNGEE in the germline V gene. V gave up 3 bases and J gave up 4 bases, with 14 bases separating them. The CDR3 length is 15 residues. DNA for the CDR3: TGTGCCAGCAGCGGCCTAAGCTTTTCCGGAAACACCATATATTTT. Encoded protein: CASSGLSFSGNTIYF.

This chain joins TRBV5-6 and TRBJ2-1; the D gene is possibly TRBD2 (6 bases). The CDR3 is 16 residues long. V gave up 1 base and J gave up 4 bases, with 15 bases separating them. Germline CDR1 SGHDT, CDR2 YYEEEE. The CDR3 loop is CASSLLTGSVYNEQFF. The DNA for the CDR3 is TGTGCCAGCAGCTTGTTGACCGGGAGTGTATACAATGAGCAGTTCTTC.

This clone was found once. The CDR3: CASSQEPPAGVGNQPQHF. CDR3 sequence (DNA): TGCGCCAGCAGCCAAGAGCCGCCTGCGGGGGTGGGCAATCAGCCCCAGCATTTT. The chain recombines TRBV4-1 with TRBJ1-5; D possibly corresponds to TRBD1 (5 bases). V gave up 0 bases and J gave up 2 bases, with 17 bases separating them. In germline, CDR1 is MGHRA, CDR2 YSYEKL. The CDR3 loop spans 18 amino acids.

This clone was seen ten or more times. This sequence joins TRBV7-8 and TRBJ1-2; TRBD1 matches 8 bases. The CDR3 length is 16 residues. Looked up from germline, CDR1 is SGHVS and CDR2 is FQNEAQ. J was trimmed by 4 bases and V by 4 bases; bases with no gene match: 11. The CDR3 coding sequence is TGTGCCAGCAGCTGGGGACAGGAAGAGAGGTCCTATGGCTACACCTTC. This gives the protein CASSWGQEERSYGYTF.

The CDR3 spells CASSIYPQGNRRSGELFF. The DNA for the CDR3 is TGCGCCAGCAGCATCTACCCACAGGGGAATAGAAGAAGCGGGGAGCTGTTTTTT. The rearrangement links TRBV5-1 to TRBJ2-2, with 7 bases fitting TRBD1. CDR1 is SGHRS and CDR2 is YFSETQ in the germline V gene. The V segment lost 4 bases and the J segment 7 bases; nucleotides outside the gene matches: 19. The CDR3 covers 18 residues.

This sequence joins TRBV5-4 and TRBJ2-2; D is perhaps TRBD1 (5 bases). V lost 3 bases, J lost 5 bases, and 11 bases lay in between. Germline values: CDR1 SGHNT, CDR2 YYREEE (reference sequence). This CDR3 has 14 residues. CDR3 sequence: CASSWQGSTGELFF. In DNA form, the CDR3 reads TGTGCCAGCAGCTGGCAGGGTAGTACCGGGGAGCTGTTTTTT.

The chain is built from TRBV29-1 and TRBJ2-5; D is ambiguous. V dropped 2 bases and J dropped 5 bases, with 9 bases sitting between them. The CDR3 is 12 amino acids. Germline V gene sequence: CDR1 SQVTM, CDR2 ANQGSEA. The chain's CDR3 is CSVEWSRETQYF. CDR3 nucleotide sequence: TGCAGCGTTGAATGGAGCCGGGAGACCCAGTACTTC.

This clone was recorded a few times. The chain joins TRBV6-5 to TRBJ1-2; D is perhaps TRBD1 (5 bases). The germline CDR1 and CDR2 sequences are MNHEY and SVGAGI. Trimming shortened V by 5 bases and J by 2 bases, and 15 bases separated the two germline ends. The CDR3 is 15 residues long. The CDR3 DNA reads as TGTGCCAGCAGTCCGGGGGGGTCAACGAACTATGGCTACACCTTC. Protein sequence: CASSPGGSTNYGYTF.

This clone has a handful of counts. The V gene is TRBV7-9, the J gene TRBJ2-1; D perhaps matches TRBD2 (6 bases). Germline V gene data show CDR1 as SEHNR and CDR2 as FQNEAQ (reference sequence). This CDR3 has 15 amino acids. V lost 3 bases and J lost 6, with 15 bases in between. As DNA, the CDR3 is TGTGCCAGCAGCTTTGGGGACTCCCGGCCCAATGAGCAGTTCTTC. Amino acid sequence: CASSFGDSRPNEQFF. Together with reference TRBV7-9 and TRBJ2-1, the CDR3 gives the full variable domain: DTGVSQNPRHKITKRGQNVTFRCDPISEHNRLYWYRQTLGQGPEFLTYFQNEAQLEKSRLLSDRFSAERPKGSFSTLEIQRTEQGDSAMYLCASSFGDSRPNEQFFGPGTRLTVL.

This chain connects TRBV20-1 to TRBJ1-2; a possible D gene is TRBD1 (6 bases). In germline, CDR1 is DFQATT, CDR2 SNEGSKA (reference sequence). CDR3 size: 12 residues. The V and J ends lost 3 bases and 7 bases respectively, with 12 bases between them. CDR3 coding DNA: TGCAGTGCTAGTCAGGGGCTCGGTGGCTACACCTTC. Amino acid sequence: CSASQGLGGYTF.

This sequence joins TRBV5-8 and TRBJ2-7; weak D call: TRBD2 (5 bases). V dropped 2 bases and J dropped 4 bases, with 10 bases sitting between them. The germline gives CDR1 SGHTS, CDR2 YDEGEE. The CDR3 length is 13 residues. CDR3 in amino acids: CASSFSTGYEQYF. CDR3 bases: TGTGCCAGCAGCTTTTCAACGGGGTACGAGCAGTACTTC.

The chain has TRBV3-1 (or the pseudogene TRBV3-2) and TRBJ1-5; TRBD1 matches at 7 bases. Germline V gene lookup returns CDR1 LGHDT and CDR2 YNNKEL (reference sequence). This CDR3 region has 16 residues. The trim removed 0 bases at V and 6 bases at J, leaving 8 bases unmatched. For the CDR3, the DNA is TGTGCCAGCAGCCAAGAAAGGCCAGGGGGACCTCAGCCCCAGCATTTT. The encoded protein is CASSQERPGGPQPQHF.

This rearrangement joins TRBV4-1 to TRBJ1-2, with TRBD1 matching over 8 bases. The CDR3 loop spans 16 amino acids. Looked up from germline, CDR1 is MGHRA and CDR2 is YSYEKL. The trim removed 4 bases at V and 6 bases at J, leaving 13 bases unmatched. The CDR3 reads CASSPRRSGGEDGYTF. In DNA, the CDR3 is TGCGCCAGCAGCCCACGACGTTCAGGGGGCGAGGATGGCTACACCTTC.

The V call is TRBV2, the J call TRBJ2-1, with D possibly being TRBD1 (6 bases). V lost 8 bases and J lost 8, with 16 bases in between. In germline, CDR1 is SNHLY, CDR2 FYNNEI. There are 13 residues in the CDR3. In DNA form, the CDR3 reads TGTGCCAGCCGGGACCAGGGGACGGATGAGCAGTTCTTC. Translated: CASRDQGTDEQFF.